The rows below give T cell receptor beta chains drawn from one sample of a study of CD8 T cells in Susac syndrome. In TCRdb, the immunoSEQ multiplex PCR reads were re-called with MiXCR into one record per CDR3 protein. The repertoire consists of approximately 50,000 distinct CDR3 sequences, with about 95% occurring once and the leading ten covering 0.75%. Material for sequencing was CD8+ T cells from PBMCs. These receptors were obtained from a human donor with Susac syndrome. Each CDR3 is given with its conserved first and last residue. A D gene is named only where the DNA matches it firmly. The size field is filled for only some rows; it gives once, few, many or a size class.

j_call v_call clone_size d_call cdr3_aa
TRBJ1-1 TRBV25-1 - - CASSDMGFRTTEAFF
TRBJ2-7 TRBV30 - - CAWSHAGDKYF
TRBJ2-3 TRBV7-2 - - CASSFFWDNTDTQYF
TRBJ2-1 TRBV14 - - CASSLRPPRGEQFF
TRBJ1-1 TRBV7-3 - - CASSTATVNTEAFF
TRBJ1-2 TRBV12-5 - - CASGPPAHSNYGYTF
TRBJ2-1 TRBV12-5 - - CASGLVLALIYEQFF
TRBJ1-2 TRBV11-2 - - CASSLRPDDYGYTF
TRBJ1-1 TRBV7-2 once TRBD1 CASSLVDRGNTEAFF
TRBJ1-6 TRBV5-6 - TRBD1 CASSPGQGANSPLHF
TRBJ2-7 TRBV6-2/TRBV6-3 - - CASSPRLGTYEPEQYF
TRBJ2-6 TRBV7-3 - - CASSLVRRRAGANVLTF
TRBJ2-1 TRBV7-9 - TRBD2 CASSLATGLAGNNEQFF
TRBJ2-7 TRBV5-1 - - CASSSKGGSYEQYF
TRBJ2-5 TRBV9 - - CASSVGGYQETQYF
TRBJ1-5 TRBV18 - - CASSPGNQPQHF
TRBJ2-1 TRBV14 - - CASSQDPYYNEQFF
TRBJ2-7 TRBV13 - - CASSLAKSSYEQYF